This entry lists 22 T cell receptor beta chains sequenced from one sample in a study of blood T cell repertoires in COVID-19. The protocol was immunoSEQ multiplex PCR, while the TCRdb copy is restricted to in-frame clones and leaves out a portion. The data contain some 200,000 clones, 80% of them seen just once; the ten biggest clones take up 5.5% to 7%. The sequencing input was peripheral blood. The receptor set was obtained from a woman aged 70-85 years with acute or convalescent COVID-19.

The gene calls are TRBV10-2 and TRBJ2-5; TRBD1 is a possible D gene (6 bases). This CDR3 has 16 residues. Trimming took off 6 bases at V and 2 bases at J, with 19 bases between the two ends. Looked up from germline, CDR1 is WSHSY and CDR2 is SAAADI. This CDR3 is CASSHPPGQGQETQYF. As DNA, the CDR3 is TGCGCCAGCAGCCATCCACCGGGACAAGGACAAGAGACCCAGTACTTC.

The V and J genes are TRBV24-1 and TRBJ1-5; 9 bases align to TRBD1. CDR1 and CDR2 (germline): KGHDR, SFDVKD. The CDR3 has 16 amino acids. V trimming: 5 bases; J trimming: 5 bases; junction bases outside the gene matches: 9. CDR3 residues: CATSGPGTGSDQPQHF. DNA of the CDR3: TGTGCCACCAGTGGACCCGGGACAGGGAGTGATCAGCCCCAGCATTTT.

The gene calls are TRBV5-8 and TRBJ2-4; D gene ambiguous. Germline CDR1 SGHTS, CDR2 YDEGEE. The CDR3 consists of 13 residues. Trimming removed 1 base at V and 5 bases at J, with 7 bases between. This CDR3 is CASSLQGENIQYF. CDR3 nucleotides: TGTGCCAGCAGCTTGCAAGGAGAAAACATTCAGTACTTC.

The table lists this clone with a count of one. The chain combines TRBV28 with TRBJ1-2; 9 bases are shared with TRBD1. CDR1 MDHEN and CDR2 SYDVKM come from the germline V gene. J gave up 2 bases and V 6 bases, and 13 bases lay outside the gene matches. This CDR3 comprises 17 residues. The CDR3 loop reads CASSQSSWTGANYGYTF. CDR3 nucleotide sequence: TGTGCCAGCAGCCAATCCTCCTGGACAGGGGCGAACTATGGCTACACCTTC.

The chain couples TRBV3-1 (or the pseudogene TRBV3-2) to TRBJ1-3; no clear D. Trimming cost V 1 base and J 1 base, with 8 bases left between them. The germline gives CDR1 LGHDT, CDR2 YNNKEL (reference sequence). This CDR3 is 15 amino acids long. CDR3 nucleotide sequence: TGTGCCAGCAGCCAAGCTTCAGATTCTGGAAACACCATATATTTT. This codes for CASSQASDSGNTIYF.

This clone has only a few counts. The V and J genes are TRBV27 and TRBJ2-2; 12 nucleotides align to TRBD2. J was trimmed by 1 base and V by 8 bases; bases with no gene match: 11. CDR1 and CDR2 from the germline V gene are MNHEY and SMNVEV (reference sequence). This CDR3 has 18 amino acids. The CDR3 reads CASGTTSGSSLNTGELFF. DNA of the CDR3: TGTGCCAGCGGGACGACTAGCGGGAGTAGCCTGAACACCGGGGAGCTGTTTTTT.

This chain joins TRBV18 and TRBJ1-1, with D possibly TRBD1 on 5 matching bases. CDR1 is KGHSH, CDR2 LQKENI, per germline. With 5 bases removed from V and 1 base from J, the gap between germline ends came to 14 bases. The CDR3 extends over 15 amino acids. The CDR3 loop is CASSGPRQQNTEAFF. The CDR3 DNA reads as TGTGCCAGCTCAGGACCGAGACAGCAGAACACTGAAGCTTTCTTT.

The chain recombines TRBV5-1 with TRBJ1-1; 8 bases match TRBD1. This CDR3 has 16 amino acids. In germline, CDR1 is SGHRS, CDR2 YFSETQ. The ends lost 0 bases at V and 6 bases at J; junction bases unmatched: 10. This chain's CDR3 is CASSLDGRGPRAEAFF. The CDR3 DNA reads as TGCGCCAGCAGCTTGGATGGCAGGGGGCCGAGGGCTGAAGCTTTCTTT.

This clone has only a few counts. Relative to the germline gene, one junction end is altered; a read error may explain this. The J gene is TRBJ2-1, the V gene TRBV7-2; 8 bases fit TRBD2. Germline lookup yields CDR1 SGHTA and CDR2 FQGNSA. CDR3 size: 15 residues. The CDR3 sequence: CASSLASGRVNEQFF. CDR3 in DNA: TGTGCCAGCAGCCTAGCCAGCGGGAGAGTAAATGAGCAGTTCTTC.

The V gene is TRBV27, the J gene TRBJ1-4; D unresolved. Looked up from germline, CDR1 is MNHEY and CDR2 is SMNVEV (reference sequence). The CDR3 is 13 residues long. V lost 1 base, J lost 6 bases, and 6 bases lay in between. For the CDR3, the DNA is TGTGCCAGCAGTTTATGGTTAGATGAAAAACTGTTTTTT. This codes for CASSLWLDEKLFF. The full variable domain, completed using reference TRBV27 and TRBJ1-4, is EAQVTQNPRYLITVTGKKLTVTCSQNMNHEYMSWYRQDPGLGLRQIYYSMNVEVTDKGDVPEGYKVSRKEKRNFPLILESPSPNQTSLYFCASSLWLDEKLFFGSGTQLSVL.

The V and J genes are TRBV6-1 and TRBJ2-3, with D unresolved. CDR1 is MNHNS, CDR2 SASEGT, per germline. The CDR3 covers 15 residues. V was clipped by 3 bases and J by 3 bases, with 13 bases between them. CDR3 loop: CASSDNTGRTDTQYF. CDR3 DNA sequence: TGTGCCAGCAGTGATAATACGGGTAGGACAGATACGCAGTATTTT.

This chain joins TRBV5-1 and TRBJ1-2; TRBD1 might be the D (6 bases). This CDR3 region has 16 residues. The germline CDR1 and CDR2 sequences are SGHRS and YFSETQ. V gave up 0 bases and J gave up 4 bases, with 16 bases separating them. CDR3 coding DNA: TGCGCCAGCAGCTTGGGCCGGGACAACTATGCCTATGGCTACACCTTC. This encodes CASSLGRDNYAYGYTF. Together with reference TRBV5-1 and TRBJ1-2, the CDR3 gives the full variable domain: KAGVTQTPRYLIKTRGQQVTLSCSPISGHRSVSWYQQTPGQGLQFLFEYFSETQRNKGNFPGRFSGRQFSNSRSEMNVSTLELGDSALYLCASSLGRDNYAYGYTFGSGTRLTVV.

The gene calls are TRBV19 and TRBJ1-1; unclear D gene. The germline V gene encodes CDR1 LNHDA and CDR2 SQIVND (reference sequence). Trimming stripped 4 bases from V and 0 bases from J, with 12 bases between. The CDR3 loop spans 15 amino acids. This CDR3 is CASSKRGGLNTEAFF. In DNA form, the CDR3 reads TGTGCCAGTAGTAAGCGGGGAGGGTTGAACACTGAAGCTTTCTTT.

The chain recombines TRBV19 with TRBJ2-1; 9 nucleotides align to TRBD1. Germline V lookup: CDR1 LNHDA, CDR2 SQIVND (reference sequence). CDR3 length: 14 amino acids. Trimming cost V 7 bases and J 7 bases; bases outside gene matches: 8. The DNA of the CDR3 is TGTGCCAGTAAATACCAAGGGACAGGGAATGAGCAGTTCTTC. It specifies CASKYQGTGNEQFF. Based on the CDR3 plus reference TRBV19 and TRBJ2-1, the full variable domain is DGGITQSPKYLFRKEGQNVTLSCEQNLNHDAMYWYRQDPGQGLRLIYYSQIVNDFQKGDIAEGYSVSREKKESFPLTVTSAQKNPTAFYLCASKYQGTGNEQFFGPGTRLTVL.

The chain recombines TRBV13 with TRBJ2-1; 8 nucleotides agree with TRBD2. The CDR3 is 16 amino acids. V gave up 5 bases and J gave up 4 bases; unmatched junction bases: 10. From germline, CDR1 is PRHDT and CDR2 FYEKMQ (reference sequence). The CDR3 bases are TGTGCCAGCAGCCCCTCCGGGACTAGAGTATACAATGAGCAGTTCTTC. Its translation is CASSPSGTRVYNEQFF.

The chain is built from TRBV5-3 and TRBJ2-7; 14 nucleotides match TRBD2. TRBV5-3 is sorted into the ORF group, with uncertain function. V shed 8 bases, J shed 5 bases, and the junction held 0 bases outside the gene matches. The CDR3 has 12 amino acids. This CDR3 is CARTSGRDEQYF. CDR3 DNA: TGTGCCAGGACTAGCGGGAGGGACGAGCAGTACTTC.

DNA of the CDR3: TGTGCCAGTAGTATAGATTCGACGGGGACCTACGAGCAGTACTTC. Protein: CASSIDSTGTYEQYF. The gene calls are TRBV19 and TRBJ2-7, with D perhaps TRBD2 (5 bases). From germline, CDR1 is LNHDA and CDR2 SQIVND (reference sequence). Trimming took 0 bases from V and 2 from J, leaving 11 bases between them. The CDR3 sequence is 15 residues long.

CDR3 residues: CAWSVRSGGQPQHF. The CDR3 DNA sequence: TGTGCCTGGAGTGTACGATCAGGGGGGCAGCCCCAGCATTTT. V gene TRBV30 combines with J gene TRBJ1-5; the match to TRBD1 covers 7 bases. Losses at the gene ends were 0 bases for V and 7 bases for J; bases not matched to a gene: 6. In germline, CDR1 is GTSNPN, CDR2 SVGIG (reference sequence). The CDR3 totals 14 residues.

The V gene is TRBV7-2, the J gene TRBJ1-6; 7 bases are a match to TRBD1. The CDR3 is 15 residues long. Germline-derived CDR1 and CDR2 are SGHTA and FQGNSA. Trimming at V came to 5 bases and at J to 6 bases, leaving 7 bases not matched to a gene. Here the CDR3 reads CASSNRGQTNSPLHF. CDR3 DNA sequence: TGTGCCAGCAGCAACAGGGGCCAAACTAATTCACCCCTCCACTTT.

V gene TRBV19 combines with J gene TRBJ1-1, with D perhaps matching TRBD1 (5 bases). Germline V gene data show CDR1 as LNHDA and CDR2 as SQIVND (reference sequence). V shed 3 bases and J shed 1 base, with 12 bases lying between them. This CDR3 has 15 residues. The CDR3 sequence is CASSMRGAWNTEAFF. CDR3 bases: TGTGCCAGTAGTATGCGGGGCGCTTGGAACACTGAAGCTTTCTTT.

The V and J genes are TRBV3-1 (or the pseudogene TRBV3-2) and TRBJ2-3, with 8 positions matching TRBD2. The junction had 8 bases not matched to a gene; V was cut back by 1 base and J by 2 bases. The CDR3 is made up of 17 amino acids. Germline loops: CDR1 LGHDT, CDR2 YNNKEL (reference sequence). The CDR3 spells CASSQGENSGTTDTQYF. The CDR3 DNA is TGTGCCAGCAGCCAAGGGGAAAATAGCGGGACCACAGATACGCAGTATTTT.

The CDR3 is CASAPRSGNTIYF. Written as DNA, the CDR3 is TGTGCCAGTGCCCCGAGGTCTGGAAACACCATATATTTT. The rearrangement links TRBV21-1 to TRBJ1-3. TRBV21-1 is flagged as a pseudogene. The CDR3 covers 13 residues.